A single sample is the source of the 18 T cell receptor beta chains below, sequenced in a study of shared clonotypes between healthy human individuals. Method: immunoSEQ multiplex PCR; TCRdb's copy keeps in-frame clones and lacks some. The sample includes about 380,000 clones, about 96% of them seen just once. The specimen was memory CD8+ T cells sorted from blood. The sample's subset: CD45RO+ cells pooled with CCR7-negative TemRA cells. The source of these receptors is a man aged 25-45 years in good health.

As DNA, the CDR3 is TGTGCCATCAGTGAACAGGCACTCTACACCTTC. Its translation: CAISEQALYTF. J is TRBJ1-2 and V is TRBV10-3; a weak D match, TRBD1 (5 bases). CDR3 length: 11 residues. Germline lookup yields CDR1 ENHRY and CDR2 SYGVKD. The V end was cut by 3 bases, the J end by 10 bases, with 9 bases between.

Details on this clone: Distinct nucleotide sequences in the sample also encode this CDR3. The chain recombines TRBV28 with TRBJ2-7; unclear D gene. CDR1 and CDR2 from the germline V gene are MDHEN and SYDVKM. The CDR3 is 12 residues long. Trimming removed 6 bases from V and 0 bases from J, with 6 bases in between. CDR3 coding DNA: TGTGCCAGCAGCTCCAGCTCCTACGAGCAGTACTTC. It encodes CASSSSSYEQYF.

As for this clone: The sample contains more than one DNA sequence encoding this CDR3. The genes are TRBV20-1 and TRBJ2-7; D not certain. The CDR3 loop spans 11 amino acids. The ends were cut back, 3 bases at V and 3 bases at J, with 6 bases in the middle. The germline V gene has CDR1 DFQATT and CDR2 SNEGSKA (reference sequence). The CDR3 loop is CSASRNYEQYF. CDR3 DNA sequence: TGCAGTGCTAGCCGGAACTACGAGCAGTACTTC.

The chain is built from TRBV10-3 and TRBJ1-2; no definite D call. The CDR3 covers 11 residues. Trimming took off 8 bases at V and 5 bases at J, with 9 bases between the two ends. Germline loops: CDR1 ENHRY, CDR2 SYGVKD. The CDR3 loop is CAIRWAYGYTF. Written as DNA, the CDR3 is TGTGCCATCCGGTGGGCGTATGGCTACACCTTC.

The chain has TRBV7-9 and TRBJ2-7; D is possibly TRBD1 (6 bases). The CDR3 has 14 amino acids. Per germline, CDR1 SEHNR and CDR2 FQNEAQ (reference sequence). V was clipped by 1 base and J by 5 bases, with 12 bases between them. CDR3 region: CASSLEQGAHEQYF. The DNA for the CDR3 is TGTGCCAGCAGCTTAGAACAGGGAGCACACGAGCAGTACTTC.

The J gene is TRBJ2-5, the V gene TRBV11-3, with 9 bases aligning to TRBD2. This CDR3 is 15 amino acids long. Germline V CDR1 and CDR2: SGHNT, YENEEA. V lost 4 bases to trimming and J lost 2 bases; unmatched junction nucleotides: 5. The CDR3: CASSSGTSRQETQYF. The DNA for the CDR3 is TGTGCCAGCAGCTCCGGGACTAGCCGTCAAGAGACCCAGTACTTC. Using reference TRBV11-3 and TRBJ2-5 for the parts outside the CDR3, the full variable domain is EAGVVQSPRYKIIEKKQPVAFWCNPISGHNTLYWYLQNLGQGPELLIRYENEEAVDDSQLPKDRFSAERLKGVDSTLKIQPAELGDSAVYLCASSSGTSRQETQYFGPGTRLLVL.

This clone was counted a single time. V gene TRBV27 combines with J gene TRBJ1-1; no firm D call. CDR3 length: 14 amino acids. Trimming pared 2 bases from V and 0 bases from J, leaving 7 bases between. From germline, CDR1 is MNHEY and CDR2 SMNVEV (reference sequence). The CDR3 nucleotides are TGTGCCAGCAGTTTACAGGCTTTGAACACTGAAGCTTTCTTT. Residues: CASSLQALNTEAFF.

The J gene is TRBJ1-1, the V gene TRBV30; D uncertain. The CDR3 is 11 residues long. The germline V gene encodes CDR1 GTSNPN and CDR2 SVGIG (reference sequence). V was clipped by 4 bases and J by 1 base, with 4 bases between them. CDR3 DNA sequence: TGTGCCTGGAAGGAGAACACTGAAGCTTTCTTT. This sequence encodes CAWKENTEAFF.

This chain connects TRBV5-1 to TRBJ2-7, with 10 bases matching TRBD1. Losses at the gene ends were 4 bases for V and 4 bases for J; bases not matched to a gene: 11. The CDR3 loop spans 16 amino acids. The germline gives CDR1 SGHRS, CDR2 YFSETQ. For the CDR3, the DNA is TGCGCCAGCAGCGGAGGGGGGACAGGGGTGGCGTACGAGCAGTACTTC. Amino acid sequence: CASSGGGTGVAYEQYF.

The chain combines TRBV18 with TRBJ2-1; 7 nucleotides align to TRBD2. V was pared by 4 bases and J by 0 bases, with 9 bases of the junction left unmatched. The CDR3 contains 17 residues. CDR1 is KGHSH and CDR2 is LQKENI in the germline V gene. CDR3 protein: CASSLFQRDPSYNEQFF. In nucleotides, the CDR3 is TGTGCCAGCTCACTTTTTCAGCGGGACCCCTCCTACAATGAGCAGTTCTTC. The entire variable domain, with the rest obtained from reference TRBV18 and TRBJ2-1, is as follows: NAGVMQNPRHLVRRRGQEARLRCSPMKGHSHVYWYRQLPEEGLKFMVYLQKENIIDESGMPKERFSAEFPKEGPSILRIQQVVRGDSAAYFCASSLFQRDPSYNEQFFGPGTRLTVL.

As DNA, the CDR3 is TGTGCCAGCAGTGAACTCGGGACTAGCACAGATACGCAGTATTTT. It specifies CASSELGTSTDTQYF. This chain connects TRBV6-1 to TRBJ2-3; maybe TRBD2 (6 bases). V lost 2 bases and J 0 bases, leaving 9 bases between the germline ends. The CDR3 contains 15 residues. Germline V gives CDR1 MNHNS, CDR2 SASEGT.

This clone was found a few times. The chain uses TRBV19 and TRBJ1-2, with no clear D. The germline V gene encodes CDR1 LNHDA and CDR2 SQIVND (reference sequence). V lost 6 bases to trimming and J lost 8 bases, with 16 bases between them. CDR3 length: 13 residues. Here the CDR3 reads CASRELTVRGYTF. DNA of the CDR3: TGTGCCAGTAGGGAGCTCACCGTTCGGGGCTACACCTTC.

The CDR3 loop reads CAWRGGRGKTDTQYF. CDR3 in DNA: TGTGCCTGGAGAGGCGGGAGGGGGAAAACAGATACGCAGTATTTT. The chain couples TRBV30 to TRBJ2-3; 9 nucleotides match TRBD2. J lost 3 bases, V lost 3 bases, and 7 bases had no gene match. Germline CDR1 is GTSNPN and CDR2 is SVGIG (reference sequence). The CDR3 is 15 residues long.

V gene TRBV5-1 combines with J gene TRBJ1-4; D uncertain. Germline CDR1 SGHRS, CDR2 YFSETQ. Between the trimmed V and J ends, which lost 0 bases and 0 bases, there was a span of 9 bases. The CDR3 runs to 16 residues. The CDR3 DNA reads TGCGCCAGCAGCTTGGGGCAGGTCACAACTAATGAAAAACTGTTTTTT. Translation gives CASSLGQVTTNEKLFF.

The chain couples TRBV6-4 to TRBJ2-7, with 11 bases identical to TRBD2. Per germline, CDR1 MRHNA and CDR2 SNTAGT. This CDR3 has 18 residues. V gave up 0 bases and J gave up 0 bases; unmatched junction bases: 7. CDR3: CASSDSASGRSSSYEQYF. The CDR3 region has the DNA TGTGCCAGCAGTGACTCGGCTAGCGGGAGGTCGAGCTCCTACGAGCAGTACTTC.

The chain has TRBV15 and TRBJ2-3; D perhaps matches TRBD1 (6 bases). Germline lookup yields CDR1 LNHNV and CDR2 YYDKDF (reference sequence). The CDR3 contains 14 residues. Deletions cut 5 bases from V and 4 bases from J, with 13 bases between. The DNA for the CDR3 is TGTGCCACCAGCGGCCAGGGGTCCGCAGATACGCAGTATTTT. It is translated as CATSGQGSADTQYF. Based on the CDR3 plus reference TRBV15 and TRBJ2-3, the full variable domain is DAMVIQNPRYQVTQFGKPVTLSCSQTLNHNVMYWYQQKSSQAPKLLFHYYDKDFNNEADTPDNFQSRRPNTSFCFLDIRSPGLGDTAMYLCATSGQGSADTQYFGPGTRLTVL.

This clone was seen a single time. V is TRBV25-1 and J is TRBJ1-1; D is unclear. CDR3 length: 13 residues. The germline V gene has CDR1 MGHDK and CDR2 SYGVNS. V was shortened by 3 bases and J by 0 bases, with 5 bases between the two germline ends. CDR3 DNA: TGTGCCAGCAGTGACAGCATGAACACTGAAGCTTTCTTT. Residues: CASSDSMNTEAFF.

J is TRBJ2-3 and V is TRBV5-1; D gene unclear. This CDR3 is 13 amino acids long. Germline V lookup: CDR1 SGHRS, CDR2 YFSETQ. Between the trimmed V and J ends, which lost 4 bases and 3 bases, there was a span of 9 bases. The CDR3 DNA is TGCGCCAGCAGCACACCAGTGACAGATACGCAGTATTTT. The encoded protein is CASSTPVTDTQYF.